This T cell receptor beta chain was sequenced in a study of blood T cell repertoires in COVID-19. Per the original data handling: Researchers report that nucleated cell counts were estimated from reference gene primer amplification. The protocol was immunoSEQ multiplex PCR, while the TCRdb copy is restricted to in-frame clones and leaves out a portion. V and J calls and clone size follow that table, whereas D and trimming were derived from the DNA. This table holds 70,000 to 85,000 clones, roughly nine tenths found once. CDR1 is SEHNR and CDR2 is FQNEAQ in the germline V gene (reference sequence). The CDR3 loop spans 15 amino acids. V dropped 1 base and J dropped 6 bases, with 16 bases sitting between them.

The clonotype originates from an older woman with acute or convalescent COVID-19. Source material: peripheral blood. This chain links TRBV7-9 with TRBJ2-7; D might be TRBD2 (6 bases). CDR3 bases: TGTGCCAGCAGCTTAGATGGGGGGTTGGATGGCGAGCAGTACTTC. Translated: CASSLDGGLDGEQYF.